A single TCR beta chain is shown here with its context. The CDR3 spans 17 residues. In germline, CDR1 is SGHDN, CDR2 FVKESK. Trimming took off 4 bases at V and 1 base at J, with 19 bases between the two ends. The sample belongs to a study of radiation and T cells in renal cell carcinoma. Clones were sequenced by immunoSEQ multiplex PCR, and TCRdb holds only the in-frame ones, with some missing. The sample holds roughly 140,000 clones, roughly 87% seen once. Time point: blood 2 weeks post-SBRT. Treatment defined: 15 Gy SBRT to primary tumor, nephrectomy 4 weeks later. The V call is TRBV14, the J call TRBJ2-5; tentative D call: TRBD2 (7 bases). The TCR comes from a woman aged 45-60 years with renal cell carcinoma. This sample comprised blood, obtained from a patient whose treatment included radiotherapy and nephrectomy. The CDR3 DNA follows: TGTGCCAGCAGCCTGGCTCGGGGGGCGTATAGCCAAGAGACCCAGTACTTC. Its translation is CASSLARGAYSQETQYF.